The present entry profiles one T cell receptor beta chain with its context. Its cognate antigen is unknown. Profiled with immunoSEQ multiplex PCR; TCRdb holds only in-frame clones, not every one. The sample has 150,000 or so clones; about 93% are singletons. The record originates from a study of T cell responses to AZD1222 COVID-19 vaccine. General observations from the study: Sampling captured repertoires only after the peak T cell response. Nearly half of the spike-specific TCRs reportedly recognize variant regions that carry no mutations. Spike-specific TCR breadth and depth both grew after two AZD1222 doses. The donor cohort was predominantly white British with a female majority, and clonal diversity may have been underestimated.

The germline V gene encodes CDR1 MNHNY and CDR2 SVGAGI (reference sequence). The CDR3 has 14 amino acids. Trimming took 6 bases from V and 3 from J; bases not matched to a gene: 5. The chain recombines TRBV6-6 with TRBJ1-5, with TRBD1 matching 7 bases. Source: peripheral blood, taken on day 0 of AZD1222 vaccination. The TCR comes from an adult in good health. For the CDR3, the DNA is TGTGCCAGCAGGTGGACAGGAGACAATCAGCCCCAGCATTTT. This translates into CASRWTGDNQPQHF.